The 25 T cell receptor beta chains presented below share a single source sample, sequenced in a study of response to subunit inactivated influenza vaccine. From the RT-PCR reads, TCRdb called clonotypes with MiXCR, one entry per CDR3 protein. The sample carries about 700,000 distinct CDR3 sequences, approximately 13% recorded once. This sample comprised PBMCs from blood, obtained roughly 2 weeks before vaccination. These receptors came from a man in his fifties who received an inactivated influenza vaccine.

This clonotype has more than one count but fewer than ten. V is TRBV25-1 and J is TRBJ2-3, with 9 bases lining up with TRBD1. The CDR3 runs 14 residues. Germline values: CDR1 MGHDK, CDR2 SYGVNS. After removal of 6 bases from V and 5 bases from J, the junction contained 6 bases not matched to a gene. CDR3 bases: TGTGCCAGCAGCCACAGGGGGCGCCTAGATACGCAGTATTTT. Translation: CASSHRGRLDTQYF.

This rearrangement joins TRBV12-3 or TRBV12-4 to TRBJ2-1; D may match TRBD1 or TRBD2 (5 bases each). Trimming pared 7 bases from V and 2 bases from J, leaving 12 bases between. CDR3 length equals 14 residues. CDR3 sequence (DNA): TGTGCCAGCACTCCCGGGACGGCCTACAATGAGCAGTTCTTC. Protein: CASTPGTAYNEQFF.

This chain uses TRBV19 with TRBJ2-7; no firm D call. V lost 0 bases, J lost 8 bases, and 11 bases lay in between. This CDR3 spans 13 amino acids. Per germline, CDR1 LNHDA and CDR2 SQIVND (reference sequence). CDR3 region: CASSIDVGSQQYF. The CDR3 bases are TGTGCCAGTAGTATAGATGTTGGCAGCCAGCAGTACTTC.

This clonotype appeared a few times. The V and J genes are TRBV20-1 and TRBJ2-3; D might be TRBD1 (6 bases). The germline gives CDR1 DFQATT, CDR2 SNEGSKA (reference sequence). CDR3 size: 11 residues. The V gene lost 6 bases and the J gene lost 6 bases, with 10 bases spanning the gap. The CDR3 region has the DNA TGCAGTGCCAAAGACAGGGATACGCAGTATTTT. It translates to CSAKDRDTQYF.

V usage is TRBV7-2 and J usage is TRBJ1-1; D is uncertain. Germline CDR1 is SGHTA and CDR2 is FQGNSA. With 0 bases removed from V and 0 bases from J, the gap between germline ends came to 8 bases. The CDR3 sequence is 15 residues long. The CDR3 loop reads CASSLALGVNTEAFF. As DNA, the CDR3 is TGTGCCAGCAGCTTAGCGCTCGGCGTGAACACTGAAGCTTTCTTT. Combining the CDR3 with reference TRBV7-2 and TRBJ1-1 gives the whole variable domain GAGVSQSPSNKVTEKGKDVELRCDPISGHTALYWYRQSLGQGLEFLIYFQGNSAPDKSGLPSDRFSAERTGGSVSTLTIQRTQQEDSAVYLCASSLALGVNTEAFFGQGTRLTVV.

Many counts were recorded for this clonotype. The chain joins TRBV7-9 to TRBJ2-2; TRBD1 matches 9 bases. The CDR3 runs to 14 residues. V lost 5 bases, J lost 5 bases, and 3 bases stayed unmatched. The germline V gene encodes CDR1 SEHNR and CDR2 FQNEAQ (reference sequence). The CDR3 coding sequence is TGTGCCAGCAGCCAAGGGACAGGGACCGGGGAGCTGTTTTTT. It yields the protein CASSQGTGTGELFF.

This clonotype was seen ten or more times. The chain couples TRBV27 to TRBJ2-3; D not certain. The germline V gene encodes CDR1 MNHEY and CDR2 SMNVEV (reference sequence). V lost 0 bases and J 0 bases, leaving 16 bases between the germline ends. The CDR3 has 18 residues. The CDR3 sequence is CASSLSGRKLRSTDTQYF. The CDR3 DNA reads as TGTGCCAGCAGTTTATCGGGCCGGAAATTGCGGAGCACAGATACGCAGTATTTT.

This rearrangement joins TRBV20-1 to TRBJ2-1; 12 bases line up with TRBD2. V dropped 4 bases and J dropped 7; count of bases not matched to a gene: 8. CDR3 length: 15 residues. The germline gives CDR1 DFQATT, CDR2 SNEGSKA (reference sequence). The CDR3 nucleotides are TGCAGTGCTACTATCCGACTAGCGGGAGTTAATGAGCAGTTCTTC. It encodes CSATIRLAGVNEQFF.

The rearrangement joins TRBV25-1 to TRBJ2-5; D gene unclear. Germline V gives CDR1 MGHDK, CDR2 SYGVNS. The CDR3 loop spans 15 amino acids. Trimming pared 1 base from V and 0 bases from J, leaving 9 bases between. The CDR3 spells CASSESSGHQETQYF. The CDR3 DNA is TGTGCCAGCAGTGAATCCTCGGGCCACCAAGAGACCCAGTACTTC.

In its sample, this clonotype was seen many times. This chain connects TRBV7-2 to TRBJ2-1, with D possibly TRBD2 on 5 matching bases. Germline-derived CDR1 and CDR2 are SGHTA and FQGNSA. CDR3 size: 14 residues. Trimming cost V 7 bases and J 0 bases, with 10 bases left between them. The CDR3 DNA reads TGTGCCAGCACCCCGGGGAGCTCCTACAATGAGCAGTTCTTC. This translates into CASTPGSSYNEQFF.

V usage is TRBV13 and J usage is TRBJ2-2; perhaps TRBD2 as D (5 bases). Trimming left V 4 bases short and J 2 bases short, with 11 bases between. Germline CDR1 and CDR2: PRHDT and FYEKMQ (reference sequence). CDR3 length: 15 amino acids. DNA for the CDR3: TGTGCCAGCAGCTGGGCTAGCCCAAACACCGGGGAGCTGTTTTTT. Translation gives CASSWASPNTGELFF.

This clonotype turned up a few times. The chain is built from TRBV2 and TRBJ2-1; TRBD2 agrees at 7 bases. The CDR3 consists of 13 residues. CDR1 SNHLY and CDR2 FYNNEI come from the germline V gene. The ends lost 3 bases at V and 10 bases at J; junction bases unmatched: 6. CDR3 in amino acids: CASSEASGGEQFF. For the CDR3, the DNA is TGTGCCAGCAGTGAGGCTAGCGGAGGGGAGCAGTTCTTC.

V usage is TRBV14 and J usage is TRBJ2-1; D uncertain. Per germline, CDR1 SGHDN and CDR2 FVKESK. V gave up 4 bases and J gave up 8 bases, with 9 bases separating them. CDR3 length equals 12 residues. CDR3 amino acids: CASSPLGDEQFF. In DNA form, the CDR3 reads TGTGCCAGCAGCCCACTTGGGGATGAGCAGTTCTTC.

This chain uses TRBV24-1 with TRBJ1-2; possible D gene TRBD1, 5 bases. The CDR3 runs to 13 residues. Per the germline V gene, CDR1 is KGHDR and CDR2 is SFDVKD. The V and J ends lost 3 bases and 4 bases respectively, with 8 bases between them. In DNA form, the CDR3 reads TGTGCCACCAGTGATAAAGGGGCCTATGGCTACACCTTC. Amino acid sequence: CATSDKGAYGYTF.

The gene calls are TRBV6-2 or TRBV6-3 and TRBJ2-1; perhaps TRBD2 as D (6 bases). Germline V gene sequence: CDR1 MNHEY, CDR2 SVGEGT. Trimming removed 6 bases from V and 1 base from J, with 16 bases in between. The CDR3 contains 16 residues. The CDR3 region is CASSLGLVSSYNEQFF. The CDR3 DNA reads TGTGCCAGCAGCCTGGGACTTGTCTCATCCTACAATGAGCAGTTCTTC.

The V and J genes are TRBV10-3 and TRBJ2-3, with D perhaps given as TRBD1 or TRBD2 (5 bases each). The CDR3 loop spans 14 amino acids. Germline V gene lookup returns CDR1 ENHRY and CDR2 SYGVKD. The germline V and J ends were trimmed by 10 bases and 2 bases, with 16 bases remaining between them. The CDR3 coding sequence is TGTGCCACGCGGAGCAGAGGGGACACAGATACGCAGTATTTT. Its protein product is CATRSRGDTDTQYF.

The CDR3 protein is CASSLGLAGIGDTQHF. As DNA, the CDR3 is TGTGCCAGCAGCCTGGGACTAGCGGGGATCGGAGATACGCAGCATTTT. The chain couples TRBV7-9 to TRBJ2-3; possible D gene TRBD1, 5 bases. The end of the DNA fits TRBJ1-5 better, so the J call may be wrong. This CDR3 has 16 amino acids. Germline-derived CDR1 and CDR2 are SEHNR and FQNEAQ (reference sequence).

The chain is built from TRBV10-3 and TRBJ2-3; a weak D match, TRBD2 (5 bases). Germline V CDR1 and CDR2: ENHRY, SYGVKD. The V and J ends lost 2 bases and 4 bases respectively, with 22 bases between them. The CDR3 totals 18 residues. The CDR3 protein is CAISEDQSGRSRADTQYF. CDR3 bases: TGTGCCATCAGTGAGGATCAGTCGGGGAGATCGAGGGCAGATACGCAGTATTTT.

Only a few counts were recorded for this clonotype. The rearrangement joins TRBV30 to TRBJ2-7; TRBD1 matches at 10 bases. Per the germline V gene, CDR1 is GTSNPN and CDR2 is SVGIG (reference sequence). V lost 1 base, J lost 6 bases, and 3 bases stayed unmatched. The CDR3 covers 13 residues. Written as DNA, the CDR3 is TGTGCCTGGAGTGGACAGGGGGCGGGCGAGCAGTACTTC. It encodes CAWSGQGAGEQYF.

This clonotype was observed a few times. This CDR3 reads CSVEVVRGKEQYF. CDR3 DNA sequence: TGCAGCGTTGAAGTGGTCAGGGGGAAAGAGCAGTACTTC. J is TRBJ2-7 and V is TRBV29-1, with 7 bases matching TRBD1. From germline, CDR1 is SQVTM and CDR2 ANQGSEA. The trim removed 1 base at V and 7 bases at J, leaving 7 bases unmatched. The CDR3 contains 13 residues.

This clonotype occurred a few times. The chain's CDR3 is CASSLTASGRAPDTQYF. CDR3 bases: TGTGCCAGCAGCTTAACGGCTAGCGGGAGGGCCCCAGATACGCAGTATTTT. The V call is TRBV7-3, the J call TRBJ2-3; 12 nucleotides agree with TRBD2. This CDR3 has 17 residues. Trimming at V came to 0 bases and at J to 4 bases, leaving 5 bases not matched to a gene. From germline, CDR1 is SGHTA and CDR2 FQGTGA.

This clonotype has just a few counts. The chain joins TRBV29-1 to TRBJ2-5, with 7 bases that match TRBD2. The CDR3 extends over 15 amino acids. The V gene's germline CDR1 is SQVTM and CDR2 ANQGSEA. V dropped 7 bases and J dropped 5; count of bases not matched to a gene: 16. CDR3 residues: CSGAWGGLGQETQYF. As DNA, the CDR3 is TGCAGCGGGGCATGGGGGGGATTAGGTCAGGAGACCCAGTACTTC. The full variable domain, rest sourced from reference TRBV29-1 and TRBJ2-5, is SAVISQKPSRDICQRGTSLTIQCQVDSQVTMMFWYRQQPGQSLTLIATANQGSEATYESGFVIDKFPISRPNLTFSTLTVSNMSPEDSSIYLCSGAWGGLGQETQYFGPGTRLLVL.

CDR3 protein: CASSPHTQETQYF. The CDR3 DNA is TGTGCCAGCTCACCTCACACTCAAGAGACCCAGTACTTC. The chain is built from TRBV18 and TRBJ2-5; D ambiguous. The CDR3 length is 13 residues. Trimming took 3 bases from V and 2 from J, leaving 7 bases between them. From germline, CDR1 is KGHSH and CDR2 LQKENI.

There are a few counts of this clonotype. The V call is TRBV5-1, the J call TRBJ1-4, with 7 bases aligning to TRBD1. The CDR3 loop spans 16 amino acids. The V gene's germline CDR1 is SGHRS and CDR2 YFSETQ. V lost 0 bases to trimming and J lost 4 bases; unmatched junction nucleotides: 6. This CDR3 reads CASSLGQGVGNEKLFF. The CDR3 DNA is TGCGCCAGCAGCTTGGGACAGGGAGTCGGTAATGAAAAACTGTTTTTT.

A note on this clonotype: A read error is possible here, since a much larger clone lies one base away. The chain is built from TRBV29-1 and TRBJ2-1; 12 bases line up with TRBD1. Germline lookup yields CDR1 SQVTM and CDR2 ANQGSEA. This CDR3 contains 15 residues. This CDR3 reads CSVGPGQGANNGQFF. DNA of the CDR3: TGCAGCGTTGGTCCGGGACAGGGGGCTAACAATGGGCAGTTCTTC.